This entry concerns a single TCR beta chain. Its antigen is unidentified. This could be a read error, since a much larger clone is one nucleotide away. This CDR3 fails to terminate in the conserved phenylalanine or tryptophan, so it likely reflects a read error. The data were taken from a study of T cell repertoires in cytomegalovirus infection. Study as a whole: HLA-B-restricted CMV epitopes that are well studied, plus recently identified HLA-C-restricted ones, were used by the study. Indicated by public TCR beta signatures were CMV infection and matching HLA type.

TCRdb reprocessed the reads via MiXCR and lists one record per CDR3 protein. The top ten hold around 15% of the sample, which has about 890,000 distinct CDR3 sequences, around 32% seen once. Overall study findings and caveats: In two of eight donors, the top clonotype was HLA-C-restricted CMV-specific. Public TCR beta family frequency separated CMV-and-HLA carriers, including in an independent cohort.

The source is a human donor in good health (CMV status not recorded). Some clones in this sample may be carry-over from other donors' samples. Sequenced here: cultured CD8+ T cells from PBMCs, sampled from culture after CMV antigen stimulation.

The CDR3 sequence is CASSSRTASYEQYS. The CDR3 DNA is TGTGCCAGCAGCTCCCGGACAGCTTCCTACGAGCAGTACTCC. The chain uses TRBV7-6 and TRBJ2-7, with D possibly matching TRBD1 (6 bases). V lost 4 bases to trimming and J lost 1 base, with 11 bases between them. Looked up from germline, CDR1 is SGHVS and CDR2 is FNYEAQ. This CDR3 region has 14 residues.